The 29 T cell receptor beta chains below come from one sample, sequenced in a study of Graves' ophthalmopathy and Graves' hyperthyroidism. As the template, RNA transcripts were used to amplify TCR beta CDR3 regions. HTBI primers were used in a first-round RT-PCR, which preceded a second-round multiplex PCR. TCRdb used MiXCR to reprocess the multiplex PCR reads, holding one entry per CDR3 protein. The sample lists about 1.1 million distinct CDR3 sequences; 35% to 40% were seen once. Sequencing was performed on peripheral blood or thyroid tissue (not recorded which). The receptors stem from an adult man with Graves' hyperthyroidism.

This clonotype was found many times. The chain is built from TRBV2 and TRBJ1-3, with D unclear. The germline V and J ends were trimmed by 7 bases and 3 bases, with 16 bases remaining between them. The CDR3 is 15 residues long. Germline CDR1 SNHLY, CDR2 FYNNEI. The CDR3 nucleotides are TGTGCCAGCACCATAATCCGCGGGGTTGGAAACACCATATATTTT. Amino acids: CASTIIRGVGNTIYF.

CDR3 in DNA: TGCAGTGCTAGAGTAGGCAGGAGCTCCTATAATTCACCCCTCCACTTT. It is translated as CSARVGRSSYNSPLHF. This chain uses TRBV20-1 with TRBJ1-6; D is uncertain. In germline, CDR1 is DFQATT, CDR2 SNEGSKA (reference sequence). This CDR3 is 16 amino acids long. The ends were cut back, 1 base at V and 0 bases at J, with 10 bases in the middle.

This clonotype was observed a handful of times. V gene TRBV27 combines with J gene TRBJ2-7; 8 bases are shared with TRBD1. Losses at the gene ends were 6 bases for V and 2 bases for J; bases not matched to a gene: 6. This CDR3 is 14 amino acids long. The germline gives CDR1 MNHEY, CDR2 SMNVEV (reference sequence). Here the CDR3 reads CASSKTGVTYEQYF. DNA of the CDR3: TGTGCCAGCAGCAAGACAGGGGTAACCTACGAGCAGTACTTC.

The chain joins TRBV6-4 to TRBJ2-2; perhaps TRBD1 as D (6 bases). V lost 2 bases and J 1 base, leaving 8 bases between the germline ends. CDR1 and CDR2 from the germline V gene are MRHNA and SNTAGT. The CDR3 length is 15 residues. In DNA, the CDR3 is TGTGCCAGCAGTGACGGGGGCCTGAACACCGGGGAGCTGTTTTTT. This gives the protein CASSDGGLNTGELFF.

This clonotype came up once. The V call is TRBV29-1, the J call TRBJ1-2; no reliable D call. V lost 4 bases to trimming and J lost 3 bases, with 9 bases between them. Germline V gives CDR1 SQVTM, CDR2 ANQGSEA. The CDR3 is made up of 12 amino acids. The CDR3 sequence is CSVGYGDYGYTF. The CDR3 region has the DNA TGCAGCGTTGGCTACGGCGACTATGGCTACACCTTC.

The chain couples TRBV7-2 to TRBJ2-3; D is perhaps TRBD2 (5 bases). The CDR3 consists of 13 residues. Trimming cost V 10 bases and J 6 bases, with 17 bases left between them. Per the germline V gene, CDR1 is SGHTA and CDR2 is FQGNSA. The CDR3, as DNA: TGTGCCACCAAGAGGGAGCTCGCGGATACGCAGTATTTT. Translating gives CATKRELADTQYF. The full variable domain, completed using reference TRBV7-2 and TRBJ2-3, is GAGVSQSPSNKVTEKGKDVELRCDPISGHTALYWYRQSLGQGLEFLIYFQGNSAPDKSGLPSDRFSAERTGGSVSTLTIQRTQQEDSAVYLCATKRELADTQYFGPGTRLTVL.

This chain uses TRBV12-3 or TRBV12-4 with TRBJ2-5; no clear D gene. V dropped 4 bases and J dropped 2 bases, with 14 bases sitting between them. CDR3 length: 15 amino acids. Written as DNA, the CDR3 is TGTGCCAGCAGTTACGGCATGGCCCTACAAGAGACCCAGTACTTC. Translating it yields CASSYGMALQETQYF.

This clonotype was recorded many times. The J gene is TRBJ1-2, the V gene TRBV3-1; unclear D gene. This CDR3 spans 11 amino acids. Germline CDR1 and CDR2: LGHDT and YNNKEL (reference sequence). Trimming took 3 bases from V and 8 from J, leaving 7 bases between them. The CDR3 sequence: CASSHVRGYTF. In DNA, the CDR3 is TGTGCCAGCAGCCACGTGAGAGGCTACACCTTC.

The sample holds many counts of this clonotype. The chain has TRBV7-9 and TRBJ2-7, with TRBD2 as a possible D gene (6 bases). CDR1 and CDR2 from the germline V gene are SEHNR and FQNEAQ (reference sequence). CDR3 length: 14 residues. V lost 4 bases and J 3 bases, leaving 13 bases between the germline ends. The CDR3 bases are TGTGCCAGCAGCTGGGGCGGGGACCTCTACGAGCAGTACTTC. Its translation: CASSWGGDLYEQYF. Based on the CDR3 plus reference TRBV7-9 and TRBJ2-7, the full variable domain is DTGVSQNPRHKITKRGQNVTFRCDPISEHNRLYWYRQTLGQGPEFLTYFQNEAQLEKSRLLSDRFSAERPKGSFSTLEIQRTEQGDSAMYLCASSWGGDLYEQYFGPGTRLTVT.

The table lists this clonotype with many counts. The rearrangement links TRBV4-3 to TRBJ1-6; D is unresolved. CDR3 length: 15 residues. Looked up from germline, CDR1 is LGHNA and CDR2 is YSLEER. V lost 3 bases and J 7 bases, leaving 13 bases between the germline ends. CDR3 sequence: CASSQSAVGNSPLHF. DNA of the CDR3: TGCGCCAGCAGCCAGTCAGCCGTTGGAAATTCACCCCTCCACTTT.

This clonotype was picked up one time. V is TRBV29-1 and J is TRBJ2-7, with 8 bases lining up with TRBD1. Germline CDR1 reads SQVTM; CDR2 reads ANQGSEA. V lost 8 bases to trimming and J lost 3 bases; unmatched junction nucleotides: 6. CDR3 size: 12 residues. The CDR3 DNA reads TGCAGCCACGGGACAGGTGACTACGAGCAGTACTTC. Its protein product is CSHGTGDYEQYF.

This clonotype was observed many times. The chain uses TRBV9 and TRBJ1-3; unclear D gene. The V end lost 4 bases, the J end lost 0 bases, and 11 bases lay between the germline ends. The CDR3 contains 15 residues. The germline V gene encodes CDR1 SGDLS and CDR2 YYNGEE. Written as DNA, the CDR3 is TGTGCCAGCAGCTATAACGGAAACTCTGGAAACACCATATATTTT. Its translation: CASSYNGNSGNTIYF. Combining the CDR3 with reference TRBV9 and TRBJ1-3 gives the whole variable domain DSGVTQTPKHLITATGQRVTLRCSPRSGDLSVYWYQQSLDQGLQFLIQYYNGEERAKGNILERFSAQQFPDLHSELNLSSLELGDSALYFCASSYNGNSGNTIYFGEGSWLTVV.

The chain links TRBV29-1 to TRBJ2-7, with 9 bases fitting TRBD2. CDR3 length: 15 amino acids. Per the germline V gene, CDR1 is SQVTM and CDR2 is ANQGSEA. V was pared by 6 bases and J by 7 bases, with 16 bases of the junction left unmatched. The CDR3 DNA sequence: TGCAGCGTGAAAAAGTCAGGAGCGGGGGGCCGGGAGCAGTACTTC. Protein sequence: CSVKKSGAGGREQYF.

A few counts support this clonotype. The genes are TRBV2 and TRBJ2-7; 8 bases fit TRBD1. The CDR3 sequence is 14 residues long. Losses at the gene ends were 6 bases for V and 0 bases for J; bases not matched to a gene: 4. In germline, CDR1 is SNHLY, CDR2 FYNNEI. The CDR3 sequence is CASRPGQASYEQYF. In nucleotides, the CDR3 is TGTGCCAGCAGACCGGGACAGGCCTCCTACGAGCAGTACTTC.

This clonotype occurred many times. This chain joins TRBV20-1 and TRBJ2-7, with 10 bases that match TRBD2. Trimming took 3 bases from V and 2 from J; bases not matched to a gene: 10. The CDR3 has 16 amino acids. CDR1 is DFQATT and CDR2 is SNEGSKA in the germline V gene (reference sequence). Here the CDR3 reads CSASGPGTSETYEQYF. The CDR3 nucleotides read TGCAGTGCTAGCGGCCCGGGGACTAGCGAGACCTACGAGCAGTACTTC.

This clonotype has a count of ten or more. The chain employs TRBV15 and TRBJ2-7; 7 nucleotides align to TRBD1. Per the germline V gene, CDR1 is LNHNV and CDR2 is YYDKDF (reference sequence). V was clipped by 1 base and J by 2 bases; unmatched bases: 2. The CDR3 length is 14 residues. In DNA, the CDR3 is TGTGCCACCAGCAGAGGGGACAGTACCTACGAGCAGTACTTC. Translated: CATSRGDSTYEQYF.

This clonotype was counted between two and nine times. The CDR3 loop is CASSLSGRSKAFF. The CDR3 DNA is TGTGCCAGCAGTTTATCCGGGAGGAGCAAAGCTTTCTTT. The V and J genes are TRBV12-3 or TRBV12-4 and TRBJ1-1, with D hard to call. This CDR3 is 13 amino acids long. Trimming shortened V by 2 bases and J by 9 bases, and 13 bases separated the two germline ends.

The chain joins TRBV29-1 to TRBJ1-2, with TRBD1 matching 11 bases. The V gene end was trimmed by 4 bases and the J gene end by 7 bases; junction bases not matched to a gene: 5. Germline V gene lookup returns CDR1 SQVTM and CDR2 ANQGSEA. This CDR3 contains 13 residues. CDR3 residues: CSVGGQGAVGYTF. The CDR3 DNA sequence: TGCAGCGTTGGCGGACAGGGGGCGGTTGGCTACACCTTC.

The chain employs TRBV2 and TRBJ2-5, with 9 positions matching TRBD1. This CDR3 is 13 amino acids long. The J segment lost 5 bases and the V segment lost 8 bases, leaving 6 bases of the junction unmatched. CDR1 and CDR2 (germline): SNHLY, FYNNEI. The CDR3 coding sequence is TGTGCCAGCCCCGGGACAGGGCGGGAGACCCAGTACTTC. Amino acids: CASPGTGRETQYF.

This clonotype has at least ten counts. CDR3 DNA: TGTGCCAGCAGCGTCACTGTATATGGCTACACCTTC. It encodes CASSVTVYGYTF. The chain has TRBV7-8 and TRBJ1-2, with D unresolved. The V gene lost 5 bases and the J gene lost 5 bases, with 9 bases spanning the gap. Germline CDR1 reads SGHVS; CDR2 reads FQNEAQ. This CDR3 has 12 residues.

The chain employs TRBV9 and TRBJ1-5, with TRBD1 as a possible D gene (5 bases). Germline values: CDR1 SGDLS, CDR2 YYNGEE. This CDR3 spans 13 amino acids. V was clipped by 1 base and J by 11 bases, with 13 bases between them. The DNA of the CDR3 is TGTGCCAGCAGCGTATCTGGGGGGGAGACCCAGCATTTT. Translating gives CASSVSGGETQHF.

The sample holds many counts of this clonotype. The chain employs TRBV7-3 and TRBJ1-1; D remains unclear. The V gene lost 5 bases and the J gene lost 10 bases, with 14 bases spanning the gap. The CDR3 loop spans 12 amino acids. Germline V gene data show CDR1 as SGHTA and CDR2 as FQGTGA. The CDR3 nucleotides are TGTGCCAGCAGCGAGGAAAAAGGAGCAGCTTTCTTT. As protein: CASSEEKGAAFF.

V and J are TRBV6-5 and TRBJ1-1; TRBD1 matches 7 bases. V lost 2 bases to trimming and J lost 0 bases; unmatched junction nucleotides: 9. This CDR3 contains 17 residues. CDR1 is MNHEY and CDR2 is SVGAGI in the germline V gene. The CDR3 loop reads CASSYLGQAIMNTEAFF. The DNA of the CDR3 is TGTGCCAGCAGTTACCTTGGACAGGCCATTATGAACACTGAAGCTTTCTTT.

The rearrangement joins TRBV7-9 to TRBJ1-1; 7 bases line up with TRBD1. Germline CDR1 is SEHNR and CDR2 is FQNEAQ (reference sequence). The CDR3 has 15 amino acids. J lost 8 bases, V lost 3 bases, and 12 bases had no gene match. CDR3 residues: CASSFGTGTASEAFF. The CDR3 DNA reads TGTGCCAGCAGCTTCGGTACCGGGACAGCGAGCGAAGCTTTCTTT.

This clonotype was seen more than once but under ten times. The chain couples TRBV7-2 to TRBJ1-4; D possibly corresponds to TRBD1 (6 bases). The germline V gene encodes CDR1 SGHTA and CDR2 FQGNSA. CDR3 length: 15 amino acids. Trimming pared 7 bases from V and 5 bases from J, leaving 17 bases between. This CDR3 is CASTKGGAVNEKLFF. In DNA form, the CDR3 reads TGTGCCAGCACCAAGGGGGGGGCGGTCAATGAAAAACTGTTTTTT. Full variable domain (remainder filled in from reference TRBV7-2 and TRBJ1-4): GAGVSQSPSNKVTEKGKDVELRCDPISGHTALYWYRQSLGQGLEFLIYFQGNSAPDKSGLPSDRFSAERTGGSVSTLTIQRTQQEDSAVYLCASTKGGAVNEKLFFGSGTQLSVL.

V is TRBV7-7 and J is TRBJ2-7, with a tentative D call TRBD1 (6 bases). V shed 5 bases and J shed 2 bases, with 13 bases lying between them. This CDR3 has 14 residues. Germline lookup yields CDR1 SSHAT and CDR2 FNYEAQ (reference sequence). The CDR3 loop is CASSPTGSPYEQYF. The CDR3 bases are TGTGCCAGCAGCCCTACAGGGAGCCCCTACGAGCAGTACTTC. Variable domain in full (rest from reference TRBV7-7 and TRBJ2-7): GAGVSQSPRYKVTKRGQDVTLRCDPISSHATLYWYQQALGQGPEFLTYFNYEAQPDKSGLPSDRFSAERPEGSISTLTIQRTEQRDSAMYRCASSPTGSPYEQYFGPGTRLTVT.

This chain uses TRBV7-8 with TRBJ1-1; 7 nucleotides match TRBD1. The CDR3 has 16 residues. V trimming: 8 bases; J trimming: 0 bases; junction bases outside the gene matches: 12. The germline V gene encodes CDR1 SGHVS and CDR2 FQNEAQ. CDR3 nucleotides: TGTGCCAGCCCGGGAGGGTTGGGGACAGTGAACACTGAAGCTTTCTTT. It codes for CASPGGLGTVNTEAFF.

This clonotype was recorded many times. The chain joins TRBV9 to TRBJ1-1, with D maybe TRBD1 (5 bases). The CDR3 contains 12 residues. The germline V and J ends were trimmed by 4 bases and 8 bases, with 12 bases remaining between them. Germline CDR1 and CDR2: SGDLS and YYNGEE. The CDR3 nucleotides are TGTGCCAGCAGCCCCGGGACGGAAGAAGCTTTCTTT. Translating it yields CASSPGTEEAFF.

This rearrangement joins TRBV5-1 to TRBJ2-7; either TRBD1 or TRBD2 may fit D (5 bases each). This CDR3 contains 14 residues. V lost 2 bases and J lost 11, with 20 bases in between. Germline lookup yields CDR1 SGHRS and CDR2 YFSETQ. CDR3 DNA: TGCGCCAGCAGCTTACGTGGGAGAATTGAGGGGAAGTACTTC. Amino acid sequence: CASSLRGRIEGKYF.